The clone carrying this T cell receptor beta chain has ten or more counts. Antigen: not known. The DNA ends 3 residues before the CDR3 does, and the rest of the CDR3 is filled in from the germline J gene. This sample stems from a study of T cell clonality in common variable immunodeficiency. Study outcomes and limitations: Reportedly, TCR beta sequences from common variable immunodeficiency showed fewer deletions and N-nucleotide insertions.

CDR3 length equals 13 residues. Germline loops: CDR1 DFQATT, CDR2 SNEGSKA (reference sequence). V lost 3 bases and J 1 base, leaving 9 bases between the germline ends. Profiled with immunoSEQ multiplex PCR; TCRdb holds only in-frame clones, not every one. The sample holds under 35,000 clones, and no clone turns up only once. This clonotype was obtained from a human donor with common variable immunodeficiency. V is TRBV20-1 and J is TRBJ1-1; D gene uncertain. The sample was peripheral blood mononuclear cells. The CDR3 loop reads CSARNQQNTEAFF. CDR3 DNA (partial): TGCAGTGCTAGGAACCAACAGAACACTGAA.